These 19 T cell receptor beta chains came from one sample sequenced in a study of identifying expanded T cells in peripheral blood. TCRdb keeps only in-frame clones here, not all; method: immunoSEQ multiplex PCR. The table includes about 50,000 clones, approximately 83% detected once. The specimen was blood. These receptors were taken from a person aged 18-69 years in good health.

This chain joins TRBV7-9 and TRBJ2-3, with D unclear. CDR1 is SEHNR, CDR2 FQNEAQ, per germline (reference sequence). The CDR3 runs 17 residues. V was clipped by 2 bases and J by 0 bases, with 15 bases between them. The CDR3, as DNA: TGTGCCAGCAGCTTAATGGCCGAGTGGGCTAGCACAGATACGCAGTATTTT. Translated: CASSLMAEWASTDTQYF.

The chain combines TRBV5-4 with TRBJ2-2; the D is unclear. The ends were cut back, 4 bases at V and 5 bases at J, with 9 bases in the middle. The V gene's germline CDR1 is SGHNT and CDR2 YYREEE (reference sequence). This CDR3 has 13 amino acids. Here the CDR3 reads CASSAGGTGELFF. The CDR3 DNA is TGTGCCAGCAGCGCAGGTGGAACCGGGGAGCTGTTTTTT.

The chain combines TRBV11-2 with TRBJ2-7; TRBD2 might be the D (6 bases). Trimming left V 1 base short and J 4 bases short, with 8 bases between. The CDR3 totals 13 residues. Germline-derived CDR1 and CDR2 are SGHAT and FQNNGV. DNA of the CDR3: TGTGCCAGCAGCTTAGCTCGGGGGTACGAGCAGTACTTC. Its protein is CASSLARGYEQYF.

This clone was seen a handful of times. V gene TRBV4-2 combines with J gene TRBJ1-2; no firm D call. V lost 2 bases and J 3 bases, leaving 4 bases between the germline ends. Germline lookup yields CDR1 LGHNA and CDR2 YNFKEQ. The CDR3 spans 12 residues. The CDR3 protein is CASSQLDYGYTF. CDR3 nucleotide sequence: TGTGCCAGCAGCCAACTGGACTATGGCTACACCTTC.

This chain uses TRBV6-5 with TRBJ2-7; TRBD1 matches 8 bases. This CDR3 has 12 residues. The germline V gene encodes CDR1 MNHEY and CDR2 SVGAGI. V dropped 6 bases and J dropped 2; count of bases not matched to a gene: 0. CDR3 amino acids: CASRDRAYEQYF. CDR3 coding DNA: TGTGCCAGCAGGGACAGGGCCTACGAGCAGTACTTC.

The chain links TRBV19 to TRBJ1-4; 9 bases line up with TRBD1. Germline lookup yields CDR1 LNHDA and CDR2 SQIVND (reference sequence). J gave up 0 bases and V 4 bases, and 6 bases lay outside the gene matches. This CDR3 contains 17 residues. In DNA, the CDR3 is TGTGCCAGTAGTACGAGGACAGGGGCGGCAACTAATGAAAAACTGTTTTTT. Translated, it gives CASSTRTGAATNEKLFF.

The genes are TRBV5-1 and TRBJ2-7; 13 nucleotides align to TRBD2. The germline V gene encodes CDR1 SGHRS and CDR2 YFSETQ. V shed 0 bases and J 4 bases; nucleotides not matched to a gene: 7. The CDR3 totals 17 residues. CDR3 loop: CASSLELAGGPWYEQYF. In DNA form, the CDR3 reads TGCGCCAGCAGCTTGGAACTAGCGGGAGGGCCCTGGTACGAGCAGTACTTC.

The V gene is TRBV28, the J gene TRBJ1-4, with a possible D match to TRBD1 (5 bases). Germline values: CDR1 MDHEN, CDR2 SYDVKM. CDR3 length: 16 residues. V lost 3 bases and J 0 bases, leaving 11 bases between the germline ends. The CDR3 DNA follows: TGTGCCAGCAGTTTTATAGGGACTGCAACTAATGAAAAACTGTTTTTT. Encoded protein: CASSFIGTATNEKLFF.

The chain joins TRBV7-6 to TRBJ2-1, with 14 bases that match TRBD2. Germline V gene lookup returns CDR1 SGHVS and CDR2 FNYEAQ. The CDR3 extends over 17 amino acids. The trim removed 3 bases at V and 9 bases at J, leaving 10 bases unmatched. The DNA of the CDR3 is TGTGCCAGCAGCTTCCTCGGACTAGCGGGAGGAGATGGTGAGCAGTTCTTC. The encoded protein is CASSFLGLAGGDGEQFF.

The CDR3 DNA reads TGTGCCAGCAGTTTGGAAGGGAAAAGGGGAACTTTCTTT. Translation: CASSLEGKRGTFF. The chain has TRBV28 and TRBJ1-1; maybe TRBD1 (5 bases). This CDR3 is 13 amino acids long. The germline gives CDR1 MDHEN, CDR2 SYDVKM. V was shortened by 3 bases and J by 12 bases, with 17 bases between the two germline ends.

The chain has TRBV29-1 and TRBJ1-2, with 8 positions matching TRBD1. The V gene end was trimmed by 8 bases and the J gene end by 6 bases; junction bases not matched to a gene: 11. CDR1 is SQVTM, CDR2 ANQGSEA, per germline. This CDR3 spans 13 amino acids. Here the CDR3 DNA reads TGCAGCACAATGAGGGACAGGATGGATGGCTACACCTTC. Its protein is CSTMRDRMDGYTF.

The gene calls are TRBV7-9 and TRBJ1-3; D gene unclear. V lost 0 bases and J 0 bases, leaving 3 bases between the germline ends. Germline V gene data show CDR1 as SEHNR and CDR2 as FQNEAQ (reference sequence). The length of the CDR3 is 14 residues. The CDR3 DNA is TGTGCCAGCAGCTTAGCGACCTCTGGAAACACCATATATTTT. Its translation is CASSLATSGNTIYF.

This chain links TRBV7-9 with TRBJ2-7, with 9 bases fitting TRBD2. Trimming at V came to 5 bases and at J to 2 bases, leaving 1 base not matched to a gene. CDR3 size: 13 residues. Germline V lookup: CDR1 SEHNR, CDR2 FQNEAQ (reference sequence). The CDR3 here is CASSGGRAYEQYF. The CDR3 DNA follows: TGTGCCAGCAGCGGCGGGAGGGCCTACGAGCAGTACTTC.

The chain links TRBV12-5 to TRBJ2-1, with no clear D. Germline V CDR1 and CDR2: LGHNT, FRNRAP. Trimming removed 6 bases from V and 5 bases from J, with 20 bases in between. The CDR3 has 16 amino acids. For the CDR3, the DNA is TGTGCTAGTGGCCGACGTCCGGGCAGCAACGACAATGAGCAGTTCTTC. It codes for CASGRRPGSNDNEQFF.

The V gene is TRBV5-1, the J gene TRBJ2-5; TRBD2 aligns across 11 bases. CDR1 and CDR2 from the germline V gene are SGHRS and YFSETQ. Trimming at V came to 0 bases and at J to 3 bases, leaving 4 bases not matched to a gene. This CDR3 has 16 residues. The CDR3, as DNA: TGCGCCAGCAGCTTGGGACCGGGACTAGCGGAAGAGACCCAGTACTTC. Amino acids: CASSLGPGLAEETQYF. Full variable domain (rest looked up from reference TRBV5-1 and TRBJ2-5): KAGVTQTPRYLIKTRGQQVTLSCSPISGHRSVSWYQQTPGQGLQFLFEYFSETQRNKGNFPGRFSGRQFSNSRSEMNVSTLELGDSALYLCASSLGPGLAEETQYFGPGTRLLVL.

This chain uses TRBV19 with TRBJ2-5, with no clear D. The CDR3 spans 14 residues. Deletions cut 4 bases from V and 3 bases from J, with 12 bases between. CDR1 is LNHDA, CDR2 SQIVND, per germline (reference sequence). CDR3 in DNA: TGTGCCAGTAGTAAAGGACCTGCCGAAGAGACCCAGTACTTC. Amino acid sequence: CASSKGPAEETQYF. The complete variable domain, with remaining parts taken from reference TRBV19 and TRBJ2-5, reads DGGITQSPKYLFRKEGQNVTLSCEQNLNHDAMYWYRQDPGQGLRLIYYSQIVNDFQKGDIAEGYSVSREKKESFPLTVTSAQKNPTAFYLCASSKGPAEETQYFGPGTRLLVL.

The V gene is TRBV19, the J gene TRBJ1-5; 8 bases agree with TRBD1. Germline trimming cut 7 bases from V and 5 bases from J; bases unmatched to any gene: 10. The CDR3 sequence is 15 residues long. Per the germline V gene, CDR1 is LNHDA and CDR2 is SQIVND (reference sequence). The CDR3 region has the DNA TGTGCCAGTACCGAAGACAGGGGCCGCGATCAGCCCCAGCATTTT. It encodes CASTEDRGRDQPQHF.

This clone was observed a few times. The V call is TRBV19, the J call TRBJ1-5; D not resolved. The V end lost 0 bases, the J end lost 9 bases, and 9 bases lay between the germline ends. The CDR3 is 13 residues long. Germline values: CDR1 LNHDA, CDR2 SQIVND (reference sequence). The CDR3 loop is CASSIDSSGPQHF. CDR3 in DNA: TGTGCCAGTAGTATAGATTCCTCGGGGCCCCAGCATTTT.

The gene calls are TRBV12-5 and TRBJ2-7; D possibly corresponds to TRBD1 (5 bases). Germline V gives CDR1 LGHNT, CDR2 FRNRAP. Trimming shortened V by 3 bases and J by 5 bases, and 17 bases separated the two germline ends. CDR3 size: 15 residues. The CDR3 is CASGFPGRVAHEQYV. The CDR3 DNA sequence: TGTGCTAGTGGTTTTCCCGGCAGGGTAGCCCACGAGCAGTACGTC.